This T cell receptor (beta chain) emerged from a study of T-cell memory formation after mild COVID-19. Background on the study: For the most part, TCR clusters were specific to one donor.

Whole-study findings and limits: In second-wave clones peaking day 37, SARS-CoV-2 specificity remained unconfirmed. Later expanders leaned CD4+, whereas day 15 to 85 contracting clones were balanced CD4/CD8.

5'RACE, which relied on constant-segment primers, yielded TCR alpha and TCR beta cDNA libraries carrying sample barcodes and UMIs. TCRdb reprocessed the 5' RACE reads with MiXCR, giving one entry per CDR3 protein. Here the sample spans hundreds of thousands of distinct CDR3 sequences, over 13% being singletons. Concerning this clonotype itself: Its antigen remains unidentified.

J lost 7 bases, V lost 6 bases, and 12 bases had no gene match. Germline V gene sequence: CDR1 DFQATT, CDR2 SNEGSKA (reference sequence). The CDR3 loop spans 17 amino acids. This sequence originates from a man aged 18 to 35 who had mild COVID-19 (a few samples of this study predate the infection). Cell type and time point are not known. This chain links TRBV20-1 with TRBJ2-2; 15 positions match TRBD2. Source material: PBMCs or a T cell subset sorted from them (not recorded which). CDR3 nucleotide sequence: TGCAGTGCCCCCCCGGGACTAGCGGGGGGCCGAGGCGGGGAGCTGTTTTTT. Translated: CSAPPGLAGGRGGELFF.